The T cell receptor (beta chain) described here comes from a study of blood T cell repertoires in COVID-19. V lost 5 bases, J lost 4 bases, and 4 bases stayed unmatched. CDR3 length equals 15 residues. Per the germline V gene, CDR1 is SSHAT and CDR2 is FNYEAQ (reference sequence). Data came from immunoSEQ multiplex PCR; TCRdb stores just in-frame clones and leaves some out. The sample lists 110,000 or so clones; about 85% were seen once. The chain has TRBV7-7 and TRBJ2-2, with 10 bases matching TRBD2. The sequenced sample was peripheral blood. This sequence originates from a man aged 40-49 years with acute or convalescent COVID-19. The CDR3 protein is CASSGSGGATGELFF. CDR3 bases: TGTGCCAGCAGCGGGAGCGGGGGGGCCACCGGGGAGCTGTTTTTT.